This T cell receptor beta chain was profiled in a study of cytomegalovirus exposure and HLA in healthy donors. Study observations and caveats: A missense DCLRE1C variant was associated with V- and J-gene trimming of TCR beta chains in a later analysis, and an independent cohort replicated the association.

This clone has only one observation. The antigen is undetermined. 60 Vbeta and 13 Jbeta primers were used in PCR. The assay was immunoSEQ multiplex PCR, and TCRdb's table has in-frame clones only and misses some. The sample lists over 200,000 clones, around 80% occurring once. The germline V gene encodes CDR1 MNHNS and CDR2 SASEGT. Trimming stripped 7 bases from V and 7 bases from J, with 16 bases between. This CDR3 has 13 residues. The chain employs TRBV6-1 and TRBJ1-1, with D maybe TRBD1 (6 bases). Material for sequencing was PBMCs. This TCR came from a man aged 35 to 55 in good health and CMV-seropositive. The CDR3 protein is CASTQGLGGEAFF. For the CDR3, the DNA is TGTGCCAGCACCCAGGGGTTAGGGGGTGAAGCTTTCTTT.